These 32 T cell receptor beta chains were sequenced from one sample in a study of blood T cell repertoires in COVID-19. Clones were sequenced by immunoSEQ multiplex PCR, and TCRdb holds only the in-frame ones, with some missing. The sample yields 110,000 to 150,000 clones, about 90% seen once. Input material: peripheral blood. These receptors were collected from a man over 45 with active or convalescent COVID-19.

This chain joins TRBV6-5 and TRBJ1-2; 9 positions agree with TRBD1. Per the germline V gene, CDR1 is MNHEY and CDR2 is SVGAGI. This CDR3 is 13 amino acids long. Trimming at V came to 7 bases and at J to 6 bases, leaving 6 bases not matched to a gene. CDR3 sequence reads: CASTGWTGDGYTF. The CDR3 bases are TGTGCCAGCACTGGTTGGACAGGGGATGGCTACACCTTC.

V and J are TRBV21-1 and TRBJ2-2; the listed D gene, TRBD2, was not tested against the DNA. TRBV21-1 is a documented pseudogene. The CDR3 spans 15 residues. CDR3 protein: CASSIGVAETGELFF. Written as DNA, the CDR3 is TGTGCCAGCAGCATAGGGGTAGCGGAAACCGGGGAGCTGTTTTTT.

CDR3: CASSPSGTDSYEQYF. CDR3 nucleotides: TGTGCCAGCTCACCTTCCGGGACAGACTCCTACGAGCAGTACTTC. The J gene is TRBJ2-7, the V gene TRBV18; the match to TRBD1 covers 7 bases. Germline CDR1 is KGHSH and CDR2 is LQKENI. V dropped 3 bases and J dropped 0; count of bases not matched to a gene: 5. The CDR3 is 15 amino acids.

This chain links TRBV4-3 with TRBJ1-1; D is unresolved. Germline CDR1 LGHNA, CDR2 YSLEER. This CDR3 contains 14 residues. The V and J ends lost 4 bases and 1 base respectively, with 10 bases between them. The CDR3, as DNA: TGCGCCAGCAGCCTCGAGGTCGGGAACACTGAAGCTTTCTTT. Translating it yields CASSLEVGNTEAFF.

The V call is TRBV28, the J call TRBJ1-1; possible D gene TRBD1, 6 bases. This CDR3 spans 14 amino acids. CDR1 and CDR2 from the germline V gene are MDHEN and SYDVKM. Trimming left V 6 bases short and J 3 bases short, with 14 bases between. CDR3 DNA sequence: TGTGCCAGCAGCTACACAGGGTCAGACACTGAAGCTTTCTTT. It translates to CASSYTGSDTEAFF.

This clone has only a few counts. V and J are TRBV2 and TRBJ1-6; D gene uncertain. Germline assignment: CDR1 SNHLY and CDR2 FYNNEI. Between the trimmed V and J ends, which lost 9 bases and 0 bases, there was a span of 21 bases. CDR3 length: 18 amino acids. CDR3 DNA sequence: TGTGCCAGTTCCGACGGACGGAGGCTAAGCTCCTATAATTCACCCCTCCACTTT. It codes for CASSDGRRLSSYNSPLHF.

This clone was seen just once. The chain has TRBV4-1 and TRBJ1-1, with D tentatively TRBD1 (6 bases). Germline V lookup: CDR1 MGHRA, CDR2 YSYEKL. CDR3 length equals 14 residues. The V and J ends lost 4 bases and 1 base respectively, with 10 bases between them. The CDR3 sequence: CASSREGGNTEAFF. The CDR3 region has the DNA TGCGCCAGCAGCCGAGAGGGGGGGAACACTGAAGCTTTCTTT.

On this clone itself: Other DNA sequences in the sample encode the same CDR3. CDR3 sequence (DNA): TGCAGCGTTGAGGGCAGGGTGAACACTGAAGCTTTCTTT. Its translation is CSVEGRVNTEAFF. V gene TRBV29-1 combines with J gene TRBJ1-1, with D possibly TRBD1 on 5 matching bases. Trimming cost V 3 bases and J 0 bases, with 8 bases left between them. This CDR3 comprises 13 residues. Per germline, CDR1 SQVTM and CDR2 ANQGSEA.

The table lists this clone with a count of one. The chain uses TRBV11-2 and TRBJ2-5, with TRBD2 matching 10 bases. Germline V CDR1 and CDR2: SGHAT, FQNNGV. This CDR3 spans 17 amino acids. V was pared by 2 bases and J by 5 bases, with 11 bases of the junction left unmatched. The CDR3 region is CASSLSRPGTSVETQYF. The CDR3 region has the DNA TGTGCCAGCAGCTTATCCCGCCCAGGGACTAGCGTGGAGACCCAGTACTTC.

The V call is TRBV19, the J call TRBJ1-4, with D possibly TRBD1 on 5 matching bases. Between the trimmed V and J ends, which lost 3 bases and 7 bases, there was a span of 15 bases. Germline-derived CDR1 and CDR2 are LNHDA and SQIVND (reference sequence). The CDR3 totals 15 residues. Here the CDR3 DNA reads TGTGCCAGTAGTATTAATGGAGGGACGGGTGAAAAACTGTTTTTT. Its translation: CASSINGGTGEKLFF.

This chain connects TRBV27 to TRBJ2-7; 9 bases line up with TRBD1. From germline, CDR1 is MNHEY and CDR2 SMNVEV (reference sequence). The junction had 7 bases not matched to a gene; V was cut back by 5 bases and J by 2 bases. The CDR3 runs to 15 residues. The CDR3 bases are TGTGCCAGCAGTGGTACAGGGGGCGTTACCTACGAGCAGTACTTC. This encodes CASSGTGGVTYEQYF.

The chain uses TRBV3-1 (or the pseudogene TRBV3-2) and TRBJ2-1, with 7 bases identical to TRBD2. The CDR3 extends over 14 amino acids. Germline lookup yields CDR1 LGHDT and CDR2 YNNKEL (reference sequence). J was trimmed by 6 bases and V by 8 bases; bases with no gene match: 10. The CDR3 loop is CASSRDYNLNEQFF. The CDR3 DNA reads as TGTGCCAGCTCCCGGGACTATAACCTCAATGAGCAGTTCTTC.

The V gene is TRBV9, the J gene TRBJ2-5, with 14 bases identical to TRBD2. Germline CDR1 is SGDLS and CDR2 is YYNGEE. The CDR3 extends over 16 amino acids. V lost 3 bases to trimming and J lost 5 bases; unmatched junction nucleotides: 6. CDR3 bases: TGTGCCAGCAGCGCCGGGACTAGCGGGAGAGGGGAGACCCAGTACTTC. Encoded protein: CASSAGTSGRGETQYF.

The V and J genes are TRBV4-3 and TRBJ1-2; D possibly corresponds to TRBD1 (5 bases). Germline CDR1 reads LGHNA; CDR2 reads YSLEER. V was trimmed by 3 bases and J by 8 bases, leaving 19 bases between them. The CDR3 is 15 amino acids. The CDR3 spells CASSQGTPFATGYTF. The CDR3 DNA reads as TGCGCCAGCAGCCAGGGGACTCCCTTCGCGACCGGCTACACCTTC.

This chain's CDR3 is CASSVGSGVSGANVLTF. The CDR3 nucleotides read TGTGCCAGCAGCGTAGGCAGCGGAGTCTCTGGGGCCAACGTCCTGACTTTC. This chain links TRBV9 with TRBJ2-6, with D possibly TRBD2 on 5 matching bases. Trimming took off 0 bases at V and 0 bases at J, with 10 bases between the two ends. This CDR3 has 17 residues. CDR1 is SGDLS and CDR2 is YYNGEE in the germline V gene.

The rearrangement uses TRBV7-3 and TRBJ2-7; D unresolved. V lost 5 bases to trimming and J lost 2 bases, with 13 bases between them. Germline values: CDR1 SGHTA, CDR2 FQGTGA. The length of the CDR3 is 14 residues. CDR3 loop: CASSGPPNAYEQYF. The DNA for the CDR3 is TGTGCCAGCAGCGGCCCCCCCAATGCCTACGAGCAGTACTTC.

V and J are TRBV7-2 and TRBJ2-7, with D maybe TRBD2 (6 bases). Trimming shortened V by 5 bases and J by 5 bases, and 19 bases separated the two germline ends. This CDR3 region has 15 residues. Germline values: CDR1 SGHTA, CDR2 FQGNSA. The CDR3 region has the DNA TGTGCCAGCAGCCCCTGGGGCGGGGATCGCCACGAGCAGTACTTC. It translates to CASSPWGGDRHEQYF.

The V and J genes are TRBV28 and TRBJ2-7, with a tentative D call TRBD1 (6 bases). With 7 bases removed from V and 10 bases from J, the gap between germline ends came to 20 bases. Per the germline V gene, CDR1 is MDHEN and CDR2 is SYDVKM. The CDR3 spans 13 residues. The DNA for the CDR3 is TGTGCCAGCACGCCAGGGGACATATACGGTCAGTACTTC. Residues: CASTPGDIYGQYF. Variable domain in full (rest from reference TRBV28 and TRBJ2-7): DVKVTQSSRYLVKRTGEKVFLECVQDMDHENMFWYRQDPGLGLRLIYFSYDVKMKEKGDIPEGYSVSREKKERFSLILESASTNQTSMYLCASTPGDIYGQYFGPGTRLTVT.

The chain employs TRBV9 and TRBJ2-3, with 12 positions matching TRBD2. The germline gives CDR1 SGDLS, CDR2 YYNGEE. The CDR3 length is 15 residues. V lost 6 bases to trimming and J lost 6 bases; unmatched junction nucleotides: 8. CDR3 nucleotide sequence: TGTGCCAGCACCTCTAGCGGGAGGGCCAGGGATACGCAGTATTTT. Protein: CASTSSGRARDTQYF.

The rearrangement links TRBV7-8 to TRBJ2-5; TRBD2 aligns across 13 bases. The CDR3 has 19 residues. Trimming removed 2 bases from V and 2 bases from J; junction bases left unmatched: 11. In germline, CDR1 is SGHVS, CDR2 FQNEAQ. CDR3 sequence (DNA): TGTGCCAGCAGCTTACAAGAGGGGACTAGCGGGACCTTTCAAGAGACCCAGTACTTC. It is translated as CASSLQEGTSGTFQETQYF.

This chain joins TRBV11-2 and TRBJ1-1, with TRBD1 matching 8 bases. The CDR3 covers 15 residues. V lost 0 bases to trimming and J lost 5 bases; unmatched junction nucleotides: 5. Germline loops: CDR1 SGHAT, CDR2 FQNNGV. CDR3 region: CASSLERTGRTEAFF. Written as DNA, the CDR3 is TGTGCCAGCAGCTTAGAAAGGACAGGGAGGACTGAAGCTTTCTTT.

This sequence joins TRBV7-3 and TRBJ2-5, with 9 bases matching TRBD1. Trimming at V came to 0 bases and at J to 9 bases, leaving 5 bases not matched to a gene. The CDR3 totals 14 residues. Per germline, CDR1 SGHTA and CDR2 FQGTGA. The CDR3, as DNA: TGTGCCAGCAGCTTAACGCTGACAGGGGGGCCCCAGTACTTC. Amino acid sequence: CASSLTLTGGPQYF.

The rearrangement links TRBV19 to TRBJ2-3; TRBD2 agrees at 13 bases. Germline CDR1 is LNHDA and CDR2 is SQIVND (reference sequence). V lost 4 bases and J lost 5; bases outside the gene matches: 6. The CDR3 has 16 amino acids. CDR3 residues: CASSTRTSGRIDTQYF. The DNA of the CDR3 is TGTGCCAGTAGTACTCGGACTAGCGGGAGAATAGATACGCAGTATTTT. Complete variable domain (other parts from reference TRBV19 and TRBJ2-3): DGGITQSPKYLFRKEGQNVTLSCEQNLNHDAMYWYRQDPGQGLRLIYYSQIVNDFQKGDIAEGYSVSREKKESFPLTVTSAQKNPTAFYLCASSTRTSGRIDTQYFGPGTRLTVL.

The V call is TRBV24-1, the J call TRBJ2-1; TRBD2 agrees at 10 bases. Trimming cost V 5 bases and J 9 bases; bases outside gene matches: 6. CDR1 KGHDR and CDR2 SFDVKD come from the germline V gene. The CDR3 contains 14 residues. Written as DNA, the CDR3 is TGTGCCACCAGTGTAACTAGCGGGATGGCTGAGCAGTTCTTC. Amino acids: CATSVTSGMAEQFF.

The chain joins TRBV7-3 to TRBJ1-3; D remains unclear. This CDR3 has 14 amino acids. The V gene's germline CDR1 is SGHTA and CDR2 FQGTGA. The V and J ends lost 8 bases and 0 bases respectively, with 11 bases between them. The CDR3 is CASSKEPSGNTIYF. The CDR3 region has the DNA TGTGCCAGCTCCAAGGAGCCCTCTGGAAACACCATATATTTT.

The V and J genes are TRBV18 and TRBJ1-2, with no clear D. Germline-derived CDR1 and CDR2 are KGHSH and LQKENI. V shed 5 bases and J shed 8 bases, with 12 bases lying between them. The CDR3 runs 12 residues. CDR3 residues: CASSGFTGGYTF. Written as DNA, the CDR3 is TGTGCCAGCTCAGGCTTTACGGGAGGCTACACCTTC.

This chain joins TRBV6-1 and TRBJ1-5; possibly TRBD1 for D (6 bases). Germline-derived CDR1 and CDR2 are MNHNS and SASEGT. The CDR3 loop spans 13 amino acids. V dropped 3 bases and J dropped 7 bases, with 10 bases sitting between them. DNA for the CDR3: TGTGCCAGCAGTGAGCAGGGGTACCAGCCCCAGCATTTT. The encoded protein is CASSEQGYQPQHF.

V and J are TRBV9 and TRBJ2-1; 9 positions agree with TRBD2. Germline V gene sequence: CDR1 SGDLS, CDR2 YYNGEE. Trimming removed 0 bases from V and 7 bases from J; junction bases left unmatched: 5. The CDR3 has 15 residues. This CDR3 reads CASSVVSGRWNEQFF. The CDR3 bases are TGTGCCAGCAGCGTAGTTAGCGGGAGATGGAATGAGCAGTTCTTC.

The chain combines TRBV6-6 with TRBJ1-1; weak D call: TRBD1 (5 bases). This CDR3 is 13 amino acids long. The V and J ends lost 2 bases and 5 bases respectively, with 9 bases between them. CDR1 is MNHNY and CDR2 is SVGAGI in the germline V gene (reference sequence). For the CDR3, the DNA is TGTGCCAGCAGTTACGCCGGGGGGACTGAAGCTTTCTTT. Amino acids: CASSYAGGTEAFF.

The CDR3 DNA is TGTGCCACCAGCAGAGATAGACTAGCGGGATCTGAGACCCAGTACTTC. Amino acid sequence: CATSRDRLAGSETQYF. The chain employs TRBV15 and TRBJ2-5; TRBD2 matches at 11 bases. The V gene's germline CDR1 is LNHNV and CDR2 YYDKDF (reference sequence). The CDR3 runs to 16 residues. The junction had 5 bases not matched to a gene; V was cut back by 0 bases and J by 5 bases.

CDR3 loop: CASSPNRGYEQYF. The CDR3 nucleotides read TGTGCCAGCTCACCAAACAGGGGGTACGAGCAGTACTTC. V usage is TRBV18 and J usage is TRBJ2-7; 8 bases line up with TRBD1. The CDR3 loop spans 13 amino acids. Germline V gives CDR1 KGHSH, CDR2 LQKENI. The trim removed 2 bases at V and 4 bases at J, leaving 1 base unmatched.

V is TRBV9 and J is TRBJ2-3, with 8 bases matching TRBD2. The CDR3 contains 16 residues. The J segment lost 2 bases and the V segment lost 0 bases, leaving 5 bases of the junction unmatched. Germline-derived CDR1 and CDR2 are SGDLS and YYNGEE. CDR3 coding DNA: TGTGCCAGCAGCGTAGGCCAGCGGGAGTTCACAGATACGCAGTATTTT. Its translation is CASSVGQREFTDTQYF.